The 32 T cell receptor beta chains in this list originate from one sample, sequenced in a study of T-cell reconstitution after alpha-beta-depleted transplantation in children. Library preparation (for TCRbeta) was performed with unique molecular identifiers. MiXCR was run by TCRdb on the PCR reads, yielding one entry per CDR3 protein. The repertoire holds just over 950,000 distinct CDR3 sequences, with about 29% as singletons. The specimen was PBMCs, mostly from graft donor cells, collected 360 days after TCRalphabeta/CD19-depleted stem cell transplant. The receptors here all came from a boy under three years old who had a stem cell transplant for SCID, so the T cells may come from the graft donor.

This clonotype was observed a handful of times. The chain couples TRBV29-1 to TRBJ2-7, with D unclear. The CDR3 is 12 residues long. Per the germline V gene, CDR1 is SQVTM and CDR2 is ANQGSEA. The germline V and J ends were trimmed by 0 bases and 7 bases, with 10 bases remaining between them. CDR3 bases: TGCAGCGTTGAAGAGGGCGAGTTTGAGCAGTACTTC. It translates to CSVEEGEFEQYF.

V gene TRBV6-5 combines with J gene TRBJ1-1; D is undetermined. The V end lost 0 bases, the J end lost 2 bases, and 7 bases lay between the germline ends. Germline CDR1 and CDR2: MNHEY and SVGAGI. The CDR3 extends over 14 amino acids. CDR3 DNA: TGTGCCAGCAGTTACTCGCGGAGTAACACTGAAGCTTTCTTT. Translating it yields CASSYSRSNTEAFF.

This clonotype was picked up a small number of times. The rearrangement joins TRBV12-3 or TRBV12-4 to TRBJ2-7; maybe TRBD1 (6 bases). V lost 3 bases and J lost 4, with 10 bases in between. The CDR3 loop spans 13 amino acids. The CDR3 loop is CASSFGTYYEQYF. CDR3 coding DNA: TGTGCCAGCAGTTTTGGGACATATTACGAGCAGTACTTC.

This clonotype was seen more than once but under ten times. The rearrangement uses TRBV29-1 and TRBJ1-1; unclear D gene. The CDR3 is 11 residues long. Looked up from germline, CDR1 is SQVTM and CDR2 is ANQGSEA. Between the trimmed V and J ends, which lost 6 bases and 8 bases, there was a span of 13 bases. CDR3: CSVQRLTEAFF. CDR3 nucleotide sequence: TGCAGCGTCCAACGGTTGACCGAAGCTTTCTTT.

The rearrangement links TRBV4-1 to TRBJ1-1; 7 positions agree with TRBD1. J gave up 1 base and V 0 bases, and 14 bases lay outside the gene matches. This CDR3 spans 19 amino acids. Germline assignment: CDR1 MGHRA and CDR2 YSYEKL. The CDR3 protein is CASSQDRQGEALPNTEAFF. CDR3 bases: TGCGCCAGCAGCCAAGATCGTCAGGGGGAGGCTCTTCCGAACACTGAAGCTTTCTTT.

This clonotype came up a few times. V is TRBV5-1 and J is TRBJ2-5; D is perhaps TRBD2 (5 bases). Trimming removed 1 base at V and 4 bases at J, with 14 bases between. This CDR3 contains 15 residues. CDR1 SGHRS and CDR2 YFSETQ come from the germline V gene. The CDR3 DNA follows: TGCGCCAGCAGCTTGTTGGGTTCGGGGAGAGAGACCCAGTACTTC. Protein: CASSLLGSGRETQYF.

The genes are TRBV24-1 and TRBJ2-1; 10 bases match TRBD1. Germline V CDR1 and CDR2: KGHDR, SFDVKD. Trimming took 5 bases from V and 8 from J; bases not matched to a gene: 8. The CDR3 runs to 15 residues. The CDR3 DNA reads TGTGCCACCAGTGGTAAGGGACAGGGGCTAGATGAGCAGTTCTTC. The encoded protein is CATSGKGQGLDEQFF.

V usage is TRBV9 and J usage is TRBJ2-3; D is possibly TRBD2 (6 bases). Germline lookup yields CDR1 SGDLS and CDR2 YYNGEE. The CDR3 covers 16 residues. V lost 0 bases to trimming and J lost 2 bases, with 13 bases between them. CDR3 bases: TGTGCCAGCAGCGTAGGGAGGGGCCTGTCCACAGATACGCAGTATTTT. It translates to CASSVGRGLSTDTQYF.

This clonotype has a handful of counts. For the CDR3, the DNA is TGTGCCAGCAGTCCCCAGGGGAAACCTTTGAACACTGAAGCTTTCTTT. Amino acid sequence: CASSPQGKPLNTEAFF. The chain links TRBV27 to TRBJ1-1; TRBD1 might be the D (6 bases). The CDR3 totals 16 residues. V gave up 5 bases and J gave up 0 bases, with 16 bases separating them. Germline V gene sequence: CDR1 MNHEY, CDR2 SMNVEV (reference sequence).

For the CDR3, the DNA is TGTGCCAGCAGTCCCTCACAGGGGGGAGGCGGGGAGCTGTTTTTT. Residues: CASSPSQGGGGELFF. The V and J genes are TRBV2 and TRBJ2-2; 8 nucleotides line up with TRBD1. V lost 5 bases, J lost 7 bases, and 9 bases stayed unmatched. The CDR3 is made up of 15 amino acids. CDR1 is SNHLY and CDR2 is FYNNEI in the germline V gene.

This clonotype was counted a few times. This chain uses TRBV5-1 with TRBJ2-1, with 7 bases fitting TRBD2. In germline, CDR1 is SGHRS, CDR2 YFSETQ. The ends lost 2 bases at V and 4 bases at J; junction bases unmatched: 3. CDR3 length: 14 residues. The CDR3 is CASSFRGGYNEQFF. The DNA of the CDR3 is TGCGCCAGCAGCTTCCGCGGGGGATACAATGAGCAGTTCTTC.

J is TRBJ2-7 and V is TRBV4-2, with TRBD2 identical over 10 bases. The V and J ends lost 4 bases and 5 bases, in that order; junction bases with no gene match: 17. The CDR3 consists of 18 residues. Germline V gives CDR1 LGHNA, CDR2 YNFKEQ. In DNA, the CDR3 is TGTGCCAGCAGCCCTGAGACCACTAGCGGGGACCTCTACCACGAGCAGTACTTC. The encoded protein is CASSPETTSGDLYHEQYF.

This sequence joins TRBV2 and TRBJ2-7; D is tentatively TRBD1 or TRBD2 (5 bases each). CDR1 is SNHLY, CDR2 FYNNEI, per germline. The CDR3 length is 15 residues. V was pared by 7 bases and J by 2 bases, with 18 bases between. The CDR3 DNA reads TGTGCCAGCAAAGAGGGGTCGATCGGCGCCTACGAGCAGTACTTC. It yields the protein CASKEGSIGAYEQYF.

This clonotype was observed a few times. This chain uses TRBV7-9 with TRBJ1-2; 9 bases are shared with TRBD1. The CDR3 covers 14 residues. The trim removed 7 bases at V and 7 bases at J, leaving 10 bases unmatched. Germline-derived CDR1 and CDR2 are SEHNR and FQNEAQ (reference sequence). CDR3 sequence reads: CASTDGQGPTGYTF. CDR3 in DNA: TGTGCCAGCACCGACGGACAGGGGCCGACTGGCTACACCTTC. The full variable domain, rest sourced from reference TRBV7-9 and TRBJ1-2, is DTGVSQNPRHKITKRGQNVTFRCDPISEHNRLYWYRQTLGQGPEFLTYFQNEAQLEKSRLLSDRFSAERPKGSFSTLEIQRTEQGDSAMYLCASTDGQGPTGYTFGSGTRLTVV.

This sequence joins TRBV12-3 or TRBV12-4 and TRBJ2-4; D unresolved. The germline V and J ends were trimmed by 2 bases and 5 bases, with 16 bases remaining between them. The CDR3 covers 16 residues. In DNA, the CDR3 is TGTGCCAGCAGTTTATGGGCAGAAGGGCCCGAAAACATTCAGTACTTC. Translating gives CASSLWAEGPENIQYF.

The gene calls are TRBV6-1 and TRBJ1-4; D remains ambiguous. V was trimmed by 6 bases and J by 0 bases, leaving 11 bases between them. CDR3 length equals 15 residues. Per the germline V gene, CDR1 is MNHNS and CDR2 is SASEGT. The chain's CDR3 is CASRVDGATNEKLFF. The CDR3 nucleotides read TGTGCCAGCAGGGTCGACGGCGCAACTAATGAAAAACTGTTTTTT.

This clonotype was seen a few times. The chain recombines TRBV2 with TRBJ2-3; unclear D gene. Trimming took 7 bases from V and 4 from J, leaving 6 bases between them. CDR3 size: 11 residues. Germline V CDR1 and CDR2: SNHLY, FYNNEI. CDR3: CASKRSDTQYF. The CDR3 nucleotides read TGTGCCAGCAAGAGGTCAGATACGCAGTATTTT.

This clonotype has a handful of counts. DNA of the CDR3: TGTGCCAGCAGCCGGGACTCCTCTGGGGCTTTCTTT. This translates into CASSRDSSGAFF. This chain joins TRBV12-3 or TRBV12-4 and TRBJ1-1; TRBD1 might be the D (5 bases). Trimming took 6 bases from V and 11 from J, leaving 16 bases between them. The CDR3 has 12 residues.

The CDR3 DNA sequence: TGTGCCAGCAGTCCAAGGGGTGGGATAGGCTCACCCCTCCACTTT. Translating gives CASSPRGGIGSPLHF. This chain uses TRBV12-3 or TRBV12-4 with TRBJ1-6, with a possible D match to TRBD1 (5 bases). Trimming cost V 5 bases and J 10 bases, with 18 bases left between them. The CDR3 length is 15 residues.

With respect to this clonotype: The junction departs from germline at one end; a sequencing error may be responsible. The gene calls are TRBV20-1 and TRBJ1-1; 9 bases map to TRBD1. The germline V gene encodes CDR1 DFQATT and CDR2 SNEGSKA (reference sequence). This CDR3 comprises 11 residues. The CDR3, as DNA: TGCAGTGCTAGTGGGTGGGACAGGGAGACATTT. It is translated as CSASGWDRETF.

The V and J genes are TRBV15 and TRBJ1-4; a possible D gene is TRBD1 (5 bases). V was shortened by 3 bases and J by 4 bases, with 12 bases between the two germline ends. The germline CDR1 and CDR2 sequences are LNHNV and YYDKDF (reference sequence). The CDR3 is 15 residues long. CDR3 loop: CATSRGGALNEKLFF. CDR3 nucleotide sequence: TGTGCCACCAGCAGGGGCGGGGCGCTTAATGAAAAACTGTTTTTT.

V gene TRBV20-1 combines with J gene TRBJ2-7; D is possibly TRBD2 (5 bases). Germline CDR1 reads DFQATT; CDR2 reads SNEGSKA (reference sequence). V lost 1 base and J lost 6, with 13 bases in between. This CDR3 contains 13 residues. The CDR3 sequence is CSARGHGVGEQYF. The CDR3, as DNA: TGCAGTGCTAGAGGCCACGGGGTGGGCGAGCAGTACTTC.

This clonotype was found many times. J is TRBJ2-7 and V is TRBV2; 7 nucleotides line up with TRBD1. V was clipped by 3 bases and J by 2 bases; unmatched bases: 4. The CDR3 runs to 14 residues. Germline V CDR1 and CDR2: SNHLY, FYNNEI. Written as DNA, the CDR3 is TGTGCCAGCAGTGACAGGGGGATCCCCTACGAGCAGTACTTC. Its protein product is CASSDRGIPYEQYF.

The chain has TRBV5-6 and TRBJ2-2; D not certain. The germline V and J ends were trimmed by 2 bases and 7 bases, with 9 bases remaining between them. There are 13 residues in the CDR3. Germline CDR1 and CDR2: SGHDT and YYEEEE. The CDR3 loop is CASSFGPRGELFF. CDR3 in DNA: TGTGCCAGCAGCTTCGGGCCCCGCGGGGAGCTGTTTTTT. Full variable domain (missing parts from reference TRBV5-6 and TRBJ2-2): DAGVTQSPTHLIKTRGQQVTLRCSPKSGHDTVSWYQQALGQGPQFIFQYYEEEERQRGNFPDRFSGHQFPNYSSELNVNALLLGDSALYLCASSFGPRGELFFGEGSRLTVL.

The chain combines TRBV6-6 with TRBJ1-2, with D possibly TRBD1 on 5 matching bases. Germline-derived CDR1 and CDR2 are MNHNY and SVGAGI (reference sequence). The V end lost 6 bases, the J end lost 4 bases, and 12 bases lay between the germline ends. The CDR3 covers 13 residues. The CDR3 DNA reads as TGTGCCAGCAGCAGGGAGGGATTCTATGGCTACACCTTC. Its protein product is CASSREGFYGYTF.

This clonotype has just a few counts. This chain links TRBV7-9 with TRBJ2-1, with a possible D match to TRBD2 (5 bases). This CDR3 contains 17 residues. Trimming stripped 0 bases from V and 7 bases from J, with 19 bases between. The germline gives CDR1 SEHNR, CDR2 FQNEAQ (reference sequence). The CDR3 loop is CASSLASLAGIANEQFF. For the CDR3, the DNA is TGTGCCAGCAGCTTAGCGTCCTTGGCGGGCATAGCGAATGAGCAGTTCTTC.

CDR3 bases: TGTGCCAGCAGCTCGTCAACAGGGGTTGGGGCCAACGTCCTGACTTTC. Translation: CASSSSTGVGANVLTF. The rearrangement links TRBV7-3 to TRBJ2-6; 7 nucleotides match TRBD1. J lost 3 bases, V lost 4 bases, and 6 bases had no gene match. CDR1 is SGHTA and CDR2 is FQGTGA in the germline V gene. This CDR3 contains 16 residues.

This clonotype occurred a few times. This chain uses TRBV4-1 with TRBJ2-7; no firm D call. V was clipped by 4 bases and J by 2 bases, with 12 bases between them. CDR3 length equals 14 residues. The V gene's germline CDR1 is MGHRA and CDR2 YSYEKL. CDR3 protein: CASSLLYGPYEQYF. The DNA for the CDR3 is TGCGCCAGCAGCCTACTATACGGGCCCTACGAGCAGTACTTC.

This clonotype was detected only a few times. The V gene is TRBV9, the J gene TRBJ2-1; 8 positions agree with TRBD2. Trimming cost V 1 base and J 5 bases; bases outside gene matches: 8. Germline assignment: CDR1 SGDLS and CDR2 YYNGEE. The CDR3 loop spans 16 amino acids. This CDR3 is CASSVLSGGLHNEQFF. The CDR3 DNA is TGTGCCAGCAGCGTATTAAGCGGGGGCCTTCACAATGAGCAGTTCTTC.

This clonotype came up a few times. This chain connects TRBV7-9 to TRBJ1-4; D is unclear. The germline gives CDR1 SEHNR, CDR2 FQNEAQ (reference sequence). V lost 0 bases to trimming and J lost 5 bases, with 10 bases between them. The CDR3 consists of 15 residues. CDR3 sequence reads: CASSLAAGLNEKLFF. The CDR3 DNA follows: TGTGCCAGCAGCTTAGCAGCGGGCCTGAATGAAAAACTGTTTTTT.

This clonotype occurred a few times. V gene TRBV21-1 combines with J gene TRBJ2-1; the table gives TRBD1 as D, unverified against the DNA. TRBV21-1 is annotated as a pseudogene. The length of the CDR3 is 17 residues. CDR3 residues: CASSKGVGQGVGDEQFF. CDR3 coding DNA: TGTGCCAGCAGCAAAGGAGTAGGACAGGGGGTCGGGGATGAGCAGTTCTTC.

This clonotype was found once. The CDR3 protein is CASSLIGGRQFF. DNA for the CDR3: TGTGCCAGCAGTTTGATCGGGGGAAGGCAGTTCTTC. The chain has TRBV28 and TRBJ2-1; possible D gene TRBD2, 6 bases. Trimming removed 3 bases from V and 12 bases from J, with 12 bases in between. Germline-derived CDR1 and CDR2 are MDHEN and SYDVKM. The CDR3 consists of 12 residues.